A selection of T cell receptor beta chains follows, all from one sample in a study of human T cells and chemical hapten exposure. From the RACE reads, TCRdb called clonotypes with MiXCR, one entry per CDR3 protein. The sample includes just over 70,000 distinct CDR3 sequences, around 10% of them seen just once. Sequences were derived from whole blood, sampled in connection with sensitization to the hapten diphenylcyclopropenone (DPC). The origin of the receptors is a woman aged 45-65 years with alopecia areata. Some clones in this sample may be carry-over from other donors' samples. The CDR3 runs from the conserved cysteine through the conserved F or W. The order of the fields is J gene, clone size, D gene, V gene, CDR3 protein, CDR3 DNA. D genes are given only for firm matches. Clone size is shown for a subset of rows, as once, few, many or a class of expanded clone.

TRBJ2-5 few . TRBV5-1 CASSFFSKETQYF TGCGCCAGCAGCTTTTTCAGCAAAGAGACCCAGTACTTC
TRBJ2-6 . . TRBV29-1 CSVGKGAGANVLTF TGCAGCGTTGGAAAAGGGGCTGGGGCCAACGTCCTGACTTTC
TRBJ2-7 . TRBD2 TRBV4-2 CASSQEAGGNYEQYF TGTGCCAGCAGCCAAGAAGCGGGGGGCAACTACGAGCAGTACTTC
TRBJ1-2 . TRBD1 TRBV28 CASSPSDLTGTPPGYTF TGTGCCAGCAGTCCTTCCGATCTGACAGGGACCCCTCCTGGCTACACCTTC
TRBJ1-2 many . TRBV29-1 CSVPGLNYGYTF TGCAGCGTCCCTGGACTAAACTATGGCTACACCTTC
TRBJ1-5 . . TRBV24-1 CATSDSSPGTRQPQHF TGTGCCACCAGTGATTCCAGTCCCGGGACGAGGCAGCCCCAGCATTTT
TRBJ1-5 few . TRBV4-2 CASSQGGQPNQPQHF TGTGCCAGCAGCCAGGGGGGGCAGCCTAATCAGCCCCAGCATTTT
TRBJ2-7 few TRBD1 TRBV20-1 CSGDRDYEQYF TGCAGTGGGGACAGGGACTACGAGCAGTACTTC
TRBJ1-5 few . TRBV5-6 CASSLAGWGAPPRQPQHF TGTGCCAGCAGCTTGGCCGGCTGGGGGGCGCCTCCTCGGCAGCCCCAGCATTTT
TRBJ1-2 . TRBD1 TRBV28 CASRSGTAGHYGYTF TGTGCCAGCAGGTCTGGGACAGCTGGTCACTATGGCTACACCTTC
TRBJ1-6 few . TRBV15 CATSRDSSPLHF TGTGCCACCAGCAGAGATAGTTCACCCCTCCACTTT
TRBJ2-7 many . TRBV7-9 CASSPSGVGYEQYF TGTGCCAGCAGCCCATCGGGGGTAGGCTACGAGCAGTACTTC
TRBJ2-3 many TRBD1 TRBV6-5 CATGDSLTDTQYF TGTGCCACCGGGGACAGCCTCACAGATACGCAGTATTTT
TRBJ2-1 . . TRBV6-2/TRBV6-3 CASSYGTERPEGYEQFF TGTGCCAGCAGTTACGGAACTGAGAGACCCGAAGGGTATGAGCAGTTCTTC
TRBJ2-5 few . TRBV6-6 CASSYGKLGGETQYF TGTGCCAGCAGTTACGGGAAACTGGGTGGAGAGACCCAGTACTTC
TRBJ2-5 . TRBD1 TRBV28 CASTQGTGQRTQYF TGTGCCAGCACCCAGGGGACAGGGCAGCGAACCCAGTACTTC
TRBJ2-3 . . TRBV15 CATSREAGRTDTQYF TGTGCCACCAGCAGAGAAGCAGGGAGGACAGATACGCAGTATTTT
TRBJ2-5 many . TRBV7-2 CASSLSLQQETQYF TGTGCCAGCAGCTTAAGTCTACAGCAAGAGACCCAGTACTTC
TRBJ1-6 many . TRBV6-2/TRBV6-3 CASAGDGVNSPLHF TGTGCCAGCGCCGGGGACGGAGTTAATTCACCCCTCCACTTT
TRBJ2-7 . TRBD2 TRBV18 CASSPPRREIPYEQYF TGTGCCAGCTCACCACCGCGGCGGGAGATCCCCTACGAGCAGTACTTC
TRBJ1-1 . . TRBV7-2 CASSPQRSDEAFF TGTGCCAGCAGCCCACAGCGATCGGATGAAGCTTTCTTT
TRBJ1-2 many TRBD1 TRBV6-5 CASSYRDRDGYTF TGTGCCAGCAGTTACCGGGACAGGGACGGCTACACCTTC
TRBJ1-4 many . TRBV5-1 CASSLFRGGSEKLFF TGCGCCAGCAGCTTGTTCCGGGGAGGAAGCGAAAAACTGTTTTTT
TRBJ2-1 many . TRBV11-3 CASSLGGYNEQFF TGTGCCAGCAGCTTAGGGGGATACAATGAGCAGTTCTTC
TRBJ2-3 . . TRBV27 CASSSRGRTDTQYF TGTGCCAGCAGTTCCAGGGGGAGGACAGATACGCAGTATTTT
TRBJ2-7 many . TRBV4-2 CASSQPGQLYEQYF TGTGCCAGCAGCCAACCGGGACAACTATACGAGCAGTACTTC
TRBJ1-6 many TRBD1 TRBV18 CASQGESYNSPLHF TGTGCCAGCCAGGGGGAATCCTATAATTCACCCCTCCACTTT
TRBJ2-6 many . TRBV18 CASSPPLSGANVLTF TGTGCCAGCTCACCGCCTCTCTCTGGGGCCAACGTCCTGACTTTC
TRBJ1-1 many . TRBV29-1 CSVGTVNTEAFF TGCAGCGTAGGGACCGTGAACACTGAAGCTTTCTTT
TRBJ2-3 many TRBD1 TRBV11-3 CASSAYRGDTQYF TGTGCCAGCAGCGCGTACAGGGGGGATACGCAGTATTTT
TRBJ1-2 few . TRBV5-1 CASSLDPRVGSTYGYTF TGCGCCAGCAGCCTGGATCCGAGGGTTGGAAGTACCTATGGCTACACCTTC